The 24 T cell receptor beta chains below come from one sample, sequenced in a study of blood T cell repertoires in COVID-19. Clones were sequenced by immunoSEQ multiplex PCR, and TCRdb holds only the in-frame ones, with some missing. The sample holds about 98,000 clones; approximately 80% are singletons and the top ten take 4.1%. The sequenced sample was peripheral blood. Receptor source: a man aged 60 to 69 with acute or convalescent COVID-19.

The count of this clone is one. The chain uses TRBV5-4 and TRBJ2-5, with 10 bases lining up with TRBD2. The junction had 11 bases not matched to a gene; V was cut back by 5 bases and J by 4 bases. The CDR3 is 16 amino acids. In germline, CDR1 is SGHNT, CDR2 YYREEE (reference sequence). Here the CDR3 reads CASSSGAGGSGETQYF. The CDR3 region has the DNA TGTGCCAGCAGTTCCGGAGCGGGAGGGTCGGGAGAGACCCAGTACTTC.

This clone was seen once. The chain couples TRBV5-6 to TRBJ1-1; TRBD1 is a possible D gene (5 bases). CDR3 length: 13 residues. V dropped 1 base and J dropped 11 bases, with 15 bases sitting between them. From germline, CDR1 is SGHDT and CDR2 YYEEEE. The CDR3 is CASSLKGELVAFF. In DNA, the CDR3 is TGTGCCAGCAGCTTGAAAGGGGAATTGGTCGCTTTCTTT. The complete variable domain, with remaining parts taken from reference TRBV5-6 and TRBJ1-1, reads DAGVTQSPTHLIKTRGQQVTLRCSPKSGHDTVSWYQQALGQGPQFIFQYYEEEERQRGNFPDRFSGHQFPNYSSELNVNALLLGDSALYLCASSLKGELVAFFGQGTRLTVV.

A single count supports this clone. This chain joins TRBV14 and TRBJ1-4, with 10 bases that match TRBD1. The ends lost 0 bases at V and 2 bases at J; junction bases unmatched: 12. This CDR3 spans 20 amino acids. Germline CDR1 and CDR2: SGHDN and FVKESK. CDR3: CASSQDGRRGQGRTNEKLFF. CDR3 DNA sequence: TGTGCCAGCAGCCAAGATGGAAGGAGGGGACAGGGGCGCACTAATGAAAAACTGTTTTTT.

The J gene is TRBJ1-1, the V gene TRBV7-2; no definite D call. Germline CDR1 is SGHTA and CDR2 is FQGNSA. The CDR3 is 15 residues long. V lost 2 bases, J lost 3 bases, and 13 bases lay in between. CDR3 region: CASSLSRIEDTEAFF. The CDR3 DNA reads as TGTGCCAGCAGCTTATCTAGGATCGAAGACACTGAAGCTTTCTTT.

The chain is built from TRBV19 and TRBJ2-4; no clear D. The CDR3 has 16 amino acids. V lost 4 bases and J 0 bases, leaving 13 bases between the germline ends. Looked up from germline, CDR1 is LNHDA and CDR2 is SQIVND (reference sequence). CDR3 protein: CASSRTPPAAKNIQYF. The CDR3 region has the DNA TGTGCCAGTAGTAGAACACCACCCGCAGCCAAAAACATTCAGTACTTC. Full variable domain (rest looked up from reference TRBV19 and TRBJ2-4): DGGITQSPKYLFRKEGQNVTLSCEQNLNHDAMYWYRQDPGQGLRLIYYSQIVNDFQKGDIAEGYSVSREKKESFPLTVTSAQKNPTAFYLCASSRTPPAAKNIQYFGAGTRLSVL.

V usage is TRBV5-6 and J usage is TRBJ1-2, with D perhaps TRBD1 (5 bases). The CDR3 totals 14 residues. V lost 2 bases, J lost 2 bases, and 10 bases lay in between. In germline, CDR1 is SGHDT, CDR2 YYEEEE. CDR3 loop: CASSFQQANYGYTF. CDR3 DNA: TGTGCCAGCAGCTTTCAACAGGCGAACTATGGCTACACCTTC.

The chain has TRBV7-2 and TRBJ2-1, with 7 positions matching TRBD2. The trim removed 1 base at V and 6 bases at J, leaving 6 bases unmatched. CDR1 and CDR2 from the germline V gene are SGHTA and FQGNSA. CDR3 size: 15 residues. For the CDR3, the DNA is TGTGCCAGCAGCTTAGATATAGGGAGGGTCAATGAGCAGTTCTTC. It codes for CASSLDIGRVNEQFF.

V gene TRBV7-3 combines with J gene TRBJ2-5, with no clear D. This CDR3 is built from 14 residues. CDR1 is SGHTA and CDR2 is FQGTGA in the germline V gene. Trimming removed 5 bases from V and 1 base from J, with 11 bases in between. The CDR3 DNA sequence: TGTGCCAGCAGCCCTTTCCCGGGCCAAGAGACCCAGTACTTC. Amino acid sequence: CASSPFPGQETQYF.

This sequence joins TRBV6-2 or TRBV6-3 and TRBJ2-7, with TRBD1 matching over 8 bases. Germline V gene sequence: CDR1 MNHEY, CDR2 SVGEGT. V shed 5 bases and J 0 bases; nucleotides not matched to a gene: 6. This CDR3 spans 15 amino acids. The CDR3 loop is CASSVWTGSSYEQYV. As DNA, the CDR3 is TGTGCCAGCAGTGTATGGACAGGGAGCTCCTACGAGCAGTACGTC.

The rearrangement uses TRBV28 and TRBJ2-1; 9 bases are a match to TRBD2. Germline V CDR1 and CDR2: MDHEN, SYDVKM. This CDR3 comprises 14 residues. The ends lost 9 bases at V and 6 bases at J; junction bases unmatched: 9. This CDR3 reads CASVAGDLSNEQFF. As DNA, the CDR3 is TGTGCCAGTGTAGCGGGAGATTTGAGCAATGAGCAGTTCTTC. Filled out from reference TRBV28 and TRBJ2-1, the complete variable domain reads DVKVTQSSRYLVKRTGEKVFLECVQDMDHENMFWYRQDPGLGLRLIYFSYDVKMKEKGDIPEGYSVSREKKERFSLILESASTNQTSMYLCASVAGDLSNEQFFGPGTRLTVL.

The chain links TRBV6-6 to TRBJ2-3, with 8 bases lining up with TRBD1. This CDR3 spans 14 amino acids. V was clipped by 4 bases and J by 5 bases; unmatched bases: 5. Germline V gives CDR1 MNHNY, CDR2 SVGAGI (reference sequence). The DNA for the CDR3 is TGTGCCAGCAGTTTCGGACAGGGCGTAGATACGCAGTATTTT. Translation: CASSFGQGVDTQYF.

This chain joins TRBV5-1 and TRBJ1-4; D is possibly TRBD1 (6 bases). The CDR3 loop spans 15 amino acids. The germline V and J ends were trimmed by 4 bases and 7 bases, with 17 bases remaining between them. CDR1 is SGHRS, CDR2 YFSETQ, per germline. CDR3 nucleotide sequence: TGCGCCAGCAGCACTGACAGGTCCAGAGGTGAAAAACTGTTTTTT. Residues: CASSTDRSRGEKLFF.

This clone has at least ten counts. This chain joins TRBV6-2 or TRBV6-3 and TRBJ1-5; 8 bases match TRBD1. Trimming removed 5 bases from V and 7 bases from J; junction bases left unmatched: 7. The CDR3 sequence is 14 residues long. The germline V gene encodes CDR1 MNHEY and CDR2 SVGEGT. The CDR3 region has the DNA TGTGCCAGCAGTCCAGGACAGGGAGGACAGCCCCAGCATTTT. Residues: CASSPGQGGQPQHF.

The chain joins TRBV18 to TRBJ1-3; no reliable D call. Germline V gene lookup returns CDR1 KGHSH and CDR2 LQKENI. The CDR3 sequence is 15 residues long. Trimming shortened V by 0 bases and J by 3 bases, and 9 bases separated the two germline ends. CDR3 sequence reads: CASSPPSLGGNTIYF. The CDR3 DNA reads TGTGCCAGCTCACCACCGAGCCTTGGTGGAAACACCATATATTTT.

The chain employs TRBV18 and TRBJ2-3; D not certain. V dropped 0 bases and J dropped 2 bases, with 9 bases sitting between them. The germline gives CDR1 KGHSH, CDR2 LQKENI. CDR3 length equals 15 residues. The CDR3 sequence: CASSPPDSITDTQYF. The CDR3 DNA reads TGTGCCAGCTCACCACCAGACTCTATCACAGATACGCAGTATTTT.

This chain uses TRBV27 with TRBJ1-2; 9 positions match TRBD1. The germline V gene has CDR1 MNHEY and CDR2 SMNVEV (reference sequence). There are 14 residues in the CDR3. Trimming at V came to 4 bases and at J to 4 bases, leaving 4 bases not matched to a gene. The CDR3 sequence is CASSSGGQGYGYTF. CDR3 DNA: TGTGCCAGCAGTTCGGGGGGACAGGGCTATGGCTACACCTTC.

The rearrangement joins TRBV5-5 to TRBJ2-3, with 7 bases identical to TRBD2. V gave up 0 bases and J gave up 10 bases; unmatched junction bases: 2. The CDR3 covers 12 residues. The germline CDR1 and CDR2 sequences are SGHKS and YYEKEE (reference sequence). The CDR3 loop reads CASSLERGAQYF. The CDR3 DNA sequence: TGTGCCAGCAGCTTGGAACGGGGGGCGCAGTATTTT.

V gene TRBV19 combines with J gene TRBJ2-3; TRBD2 is a possible D gene (5 bases). V was clipped by 5 bases and J by 1 base, with 13 bases between them. The CDR3 spans 15 residues. From germline, CDR1 is LNHDA and CDR2 SQIVND (reference sequence). In nucleotides, the CDR3 is TGTGCCAGTAGTTTGGGCGGGCCCCGCACAGATACGCAGTATTTT. Amino acids: CASSLGGPRTDTQYF.

V and J are TRBV7-8 and TRBJ2-3; TRBD2 agrees at 7 bases. Unmatched junction bases numbered 16, after V lost 3 bases and J lost 1 base. Germline V CDR1 and CDR2: SGHVS, FQNEAQ. The CDR3 is 19 residues long. Here the CDR3 reads CASSFVRRGTHHRTDTQYF. The CDR3 nucleotides read TGTGCCAGCAGCTTTGTAAGGCGGGGGACTCACCATCGCACAGATACGCAGTATTTT.

The chain joins TRBV19 to TRBJ2-3, with 9 bases lining up with TRBD2. CDR1 is LNHDA and CDR2 is SQIVND in the germline V gene (reference sequence). V gave up 8 bases and J gave up 0 bases; unmatched junction bases: 9. The CDR3 consists of 16 residues. CDR3 bases: TGTGCCAGTGGCAGGACTAGCGTTTCTAGCACAGATACGCAGTATTTT. It translates to CASGRTSVSSTDTQYF.

V is TRBV18 and J is TRBJ2-7; D might be TRBD2 (6 bases). V was cut by 3 bases and J by 4 bases, with 16 bases left in between. The CDR3 loop spans 15 amino acids. Germline assignment: CDR1 KGHSH and CDR2 LQKENI. The CDR3: CASSPPSRGSYEQYF. CDR3 bases: TGTGCCAGCTCACCTCCTAGCCGGGGGTCTTACGAGCAGTACTTC.

This sequence joins TRBV12-5 and TRBJ2-3; D remains ambiguous. The CDR3 extends over 12 amino acids. Germline V CDR1 and CDR2: LGHNT, FRNRAP. The V end was cut by 5 bases, the J end by 4 bases, with 7 bases between. CDR3 region: CASGPRSDTQYF. In DNA, the CDR3 is TGTGCTAGTGGTCCCAGGTCAGATACGCAGTATTTT.

The gene calls are TRBV6-1 and TRBJ2-3, with TRBD2 as a possible D gene (6 bases). CDR1 and CDR2 from the germline V gene are MNHNS and SASEGT. This CDR3 contains 14 residues. V was pared by 3 bases and J by 9 bases, with 16 bases between. The CDR3 spells CASSEGSGDGTQYF. The CDR3 DNA reads as TGTGCCAGCAGTGAGGGTTCGGGGGACGGGACGCAGTATTTT.

This clone was observed a handful of times. The chain links TRBV30 to TRBJ2-5, with TRBD1 matching over 9 bases. J lost 4 bases, V lost 2 bases, and 11 bases had no gene match. The CDR3 covers 16 residues. The germline V gene encodes CDR1 GTSNPN and CDR2 SVGIG (reference sequence). This CDR3 reads CAWSFTPGQGLETQYF. The CDR3 DNA follows: TGTGCCTGGAGTTTCACTCCGGGACAGGGATTAGAGACCCAGTACTTC.